The clone carrying this TCR beta chain showed up many times. Included hyperthyroidism patients were aged 18 to 65 and newly diagnosed (under 2 months' duration). The authors diagnosed from clinical symptoms, serum thyroxine, TRAb, thyroid ultrasound and orbital computed tomography. These data come from a study of Graves' ophthalmopathy and Graves' hyperthyroidism. TCR beta CDR3 regions were amplified from RNA transcripts. First-round RT-PCR used HTBI primers; second-round multiplex PCR followed. TCRdb itself ran the multiplex PCR reads through MiXCR, one entry per CDR3 protein. The sample shows about 400,000 distinct CDR3 sequences, under 25% of them seen only once. This CDR3 comprises 14 residues. Germline CDR1 is MNHNS and CDR2 is SASEGT. The J segment lost 0 bases and the V segment lost 6 bases, leaving 4 bases of the junction unmatched.

The TCR comes from a woman younger than 30 with stable Graves' hyperthyroidism. Source material: peripheral blood. V is TRBV6-1 and J is TRBJ1-1; 7 positions match TRBD1. The CDR3 reads CASRGQVMNTEAFF. CDR3 coding DNA: TGTGCCAGCAGAGGACAGGTGATGAACACTGAAGCTTTCTTT.